The 23 T cell receptor beta chains given below trace back to one sample, sequenced in a study of blood T cell repertoires in COVID-19. Method: immunoSEQ multiplex PCR; TCRdb's copy keeps in-frame clones and lacks some. The sample carries about 120,000 clones, 80% to 90% recorded once. The sequencing input was peripheral blood. The source is a man between 65 and 79 years old with active or convalescent COVID-19.

The chain employs TRBV5-6 and TRBJ1-6; 9 bases line up with TRBD1. The CDR3 length is 17 residues. Germline loops: CDR1 SGHDT, CDR2 YYEEEE. After removal of 4 bases from V and 10 bases from J, the junction contained 15 bases not matched to a gene. The CDR3 reads CASSVRRDRDIGSPLHF. The CDR3, as DNA: TGTGCCAGCAGCGTACGCCGGGACAGGGATATAGGGTCACCCCTCCACTTT.

J is TRBJ2-3 and V is TRBV27, with TRBD1 matching 7 bases. The CDR3 is 15 residues long. The V gene end was trimmed by 5 bases and the J gene end by 0 bases; junction bases not matched to a gene: 5. Germline V gene data show CDR1 as MNHEY and CDR2 as SMNVEV (reference sequence). The CDR3: CASSPRGRSTDTQYF. CDR3 nucleotides: TGTGCCAGCAGTCCGAGGGGGCGAAGCACAGATACGCAGTATTTT.

The chain recombines TRBV30 with TRBJ2-3, with no clear D. Germline CDR1 is GTSNPN and CDR2 is SVGIG (reference sequence). Trimming pared 0 bases from V and 0 bases from J, leaving 10 bases between. The CDR3 contains 15 residues. In DNA, the CDR3 is TGTGCCTGGAGTGTATTAGCCACTAGCACAGATACGCAGTATTTT. The encoded protein is CAWSVLATSTDTQYF.

DNA for the CDR3: TGTGCCAGTAGTAACCAGGGACTGTCGGGAGAGACCCAGTACTTC. It specifies CASSNQGLSGETQYF. This chain uses TRBV19 with TRBJ2-5; D is perhaps TRBD2 (6 bases). The length of the CDR3 is 15 residues. Germline CDR1 LNHDA, CDR2 SQIVND (reference sequence). V lost 4 bases and J 4 bases, leaving 16 bases between the germline ends.

V and J are TRBV5-8 and TRBJ2-3, with a tentative D call TRBD2 (7 bases). CDR1 and CDR2 from the germline V gene are SGHTS and YDEGEE. The CDR3 has 15 amino acids. The V gene lost 7 bases and the J gene lost 3 bases, with 18 bases spanning the gap. The CDR3 nucleotides read TGTGCCAGCGGTCAACAGGGAGGGAGGACAGATACGCAGTATTTT. This sequence encodes CASGQQGGRTDTQYF.

V usage is TRBV9 and J usage is TRBJ2-3, with 7 bases lining up with TRBD2. Germline CDR1 reads SGDLS; CDR2 reads YYNGEE. The CDR3 extends over 15 amino acids. V lost 3 bases, J lost 1 base, and 5 bases stayed unmatched. The CDR3 spells CASSDGRIGTDTQYF. CDR3 sequence (DNA): TGTGCCAGCAGCGACGGGAGGATAGGCACAGATACGCAGTATTTT.

This sequence joins TRBV4-2 and TRBJ2-2; TRBD1 matches 9 bases. The CDR3 runs 16 residues. Trimming cost V 4 bases and J 5 bases; bases outside gene matches: 8. Germline CDR1 reads LGHNA; CDR2 reads YNFKEQ. The CDR3: CASSPLGQGETGELFF. Here the CDR3 DNA reads TGTGCCAGCAGCCCCTTGGGACAGGGCGAGACCGGGGAGCTGTTTTTT.

The V call is TRBV14, the J call TRBJ1-1; maybe TRBD1 (6 bases). The CDR3 loop spans 14 amino acids. The V and J ends lost 4 bases and 1 base respectively, with 10 bases between them. CDR1 and CDR2 from the germline V gene are SGHDN and FVKESK. The CDR3 loop reads CASSPGHGNTEAFF. The DNA for the CDR3 is TGTGCCAGCAGCCCGGGACACGGGAACACTGAAGCTTTCTTT.

The V gene is TRBV24-1, the J gene TRBJ2-2, with D hard to call. In germline, CDR1 is KGHDR, CDR2 SFDVKD. The V end was cut by 3 bases, the J end by 5 bases, with 12 bases between. The CDR3 consists of 15 residues. The CDR3: CATSDQQKSTGELFF. CDR3 DNA: TGTGCCACCAGTGATCAACAAAAATCAACCGGGGAGCTGTTTTTT.

This chain joins TRBV7-9 and TRBJ1-2; the D gene is possibly TRBD1 (6 bases). Trimming cost V 5 bases and J 2 bases, with 12 bases left between them. CDR3 length: 14 residues. CDR1 is SEHNR, CDR2 FQNEAQ, per germline (reference sequence). The CDR3 DNA sequence: TGTGCCAGCAGCAGACCTACAGGGAACTATGGCTACACCTTC. It yields the protein CASSRPTGNYGYTF. Combining the CDR3 with reference TRBV7-9 and TRBJ1-2 gives the whole variable domain DTGVSQNPRHKITKRGQNVTFRCDPISEHNRLYWYRQTLGQGPEFLTYFQNEAQLEKSRLLSDRFSAERPKGSFSTLEIQRTEQGDSAMYLCASSRPTGNYGYTFGSGTRLTVV.

The chain is built from TRBV10-3 and TRBJ2-1; 7 nucleotides align to TRBD2. This CDR3 spans 14 amino acids. Trimming removed 4 bases from V and 6 bases from J; junction bases left unmatched: 6. Germline V gene sequence: CDR1 ENHRY, CDR2 SYGVKD. CDR3 DNA sequence: TGTGCCATCAGTGGAAACGGCGGGAGCAATGAGCAGTTCTTC. As protein: CAISGNGGSNEQFF.

In DNA form, the CDR3 reads TGTGCCAGTAGTATCGGTAGGACAGGGAATAGCAATCAGCCCCAGCATTTT. It encodes CASSIGRTGNSNQPQHF. The gene calls are TRBV19 and TRBJ1-5; the match to TRBD1 covers 8 bases. Germline V CDR1 and CDR2: LNHDA, SQIVND (reference sequence). The CDR3 runs to 17 residues. The V segment lost 3 bases and the J segment 0 bases; nucleotides outside the gene matches: 7.

The gene calls are TRBV4-2 and TRBJ1-1, with D hard to call. The ends were cut back, 1 base at V and 8 bases at J, with 5 bases in the middle. Germline lookup yields CDR1 LGHNA and CDR2 YNFKEQ. The CDR3 has 11 residues. The CDR3 protein is CASSQGQEAFF. The CDR3 nucleotides read TGTGCCAGCAGCCAAGGGCAGGAAGCTTTCTTT.

This chain uses TRBV5-1 with TRBJ2-7; 7 bases match TRBD1. J was trimmed by 2 bases and V by 4 bases; bases with no gene match: 6. The length of the CDR3 is 14 residues. Germline V gene data show CDR1 as SGHRS and CDR2 as YFSETQ. The CDR3 bases are TGCGCCAGCAGCCCCTGGGACAGCACCTACGAGCAGTACTTC. This sequence encodes CASSPWDSTYEQYF.

In DNA, the CDR3 is TGTGCCAGCAGCTCGGGGACAGGGACTAATGAAAAACTGTTTTTT. It yields the protein CASSSGTGTNEKLFF. V and J are TRBV9 and TRBJ1-4; 9 bases align to TRBD1. The germline V gene encodes CDR1 SGDLS and CDR2 YYNGEE. V lost 4 bases to trimming and J lost 2 bases; unmatched junction nucleotides: 3. The CDR3 is 15 residues long.

This chain joins TRBV10-2 and TRBJ2-5, with TRBD1 matching 7 bases. Looked up from germline, CDR1 is WSHSY and CDR2 is SAAADI. The CDR3 spans 15 residues. Trimming took 3 bases from V and 1 from J; bases not matched to a gene: 5. The CDR3: CASSEVQGTQETQYF. DNA of the CDR3: TGCGCCAGCAGTGAAGTACAGGGGACCCAAGAGACCCAGTACTTC.

In its sample, this clone was seen once. The chain uses TRBV3-1 (or the pseudogene TRBV3-2) and TRBJ2-3, with TRBD1 identical over 8 bases. The germline V gene has CDR1 LGHDT and CDR2 YNNKEL (reference sequence). Unmatched junction bases numbered 5, after V lost 4 bases and J lost 2 bases. This CDR3 spans 15 amino acids. CDR3 in DNA: TGTGCCAGCAGCCTCCAGGGGGCCGTCACAGATACGCAGTATTTT. The encoded protein is CASSLQGAVTDTQYF.

The chain has TRBV18 and TRBJ2-7; a weak D match, TRBD1 (5 bases). Germline V gene lookup returns CDR1 KGHSH and CDR2 LQKENI. Between the trimmed V and J ends, which lost 4 bases and 1 base, there was a span of 23 bases. The CDR3 loop spans 18 amino acids. CDR3 sequence: CASSQSTGHHSGSYEQYF. CDR3 nucleotides: TGTGCCAGCTCACAAAGTACGGGCCACCACTCAGGGTCCTACGAGCAGTACTTC.

The chain recombines TRBV18 with TRBJ2-5, with D possibly matching TRBD1 (6 bases). V was cut by 4 bases and J by 2 bases, with 11 bases left in between. The CDR3 runs 14 residues. In germline, CDR1 is KGHSH, CDR2 LQKENI. CDR3 sequence: CASSLNRDQETQYF. Here the CDR3 DNA reads TGTGCCAGCTCACTCAACAGGGATCAAGAGACCCAGTACTTC.

J is TRBJ1-1 and V is TRBV7-9, with D hard to call. Germline values: CDR1 SEHNR, CDR2 FQNEAQ (reference sequence). Trimming removed 2 bases at V and 2 bases at J, with 15 bases between. CDR3 length: 16 amino acids. The CDR3 reads CASSLRAGEKNTEAFF. DNA for the CDR3: TGTGCCAGCAGCTTAAGAGCAGGCGAAAAAAACACTGAAGCTTTCTTT.

The chain uses TRBV14 and TRBJ2-5, with TRBD1 matching over 7 bases. CDR1 is SGHDN, CDR2 FVKESK, per germline. The J segment lost 4 bases and the V segment lost 4 bases, leaving 9 bases of the junction unmatched. This CDR3 is 15 amino acids long. CDR3 sequence reads: CASSLLTGFGETQYF. The DNA for the CDR3 is TGTGCCAGCAGCCTTCTGACAGGGTTCGGAGAGACCCAGTACTTC.

The chain recombines TRBV19 with TRBJ2-3; 7 bases map to TRBD2. J was trimmed by 4 bases and V by 9 bases; bases with no gene match: 13. The CDR3 has 15 amino acids. Germline CDR1 reads LNHDA; CDR2 reads SQIVND (reference sequence). The CDR3 reads CASRTAGLGSDTQYF. DNA of the CDR3: TGTGCCAGCCGAACAGCGGGACTTGGATCAGATACGCAGTATTTT. Complete variable domain (other parts from reference TRBV19 and TRBJ2-3): DGGITQSPKYLFRKEGQNVTLSCEQNLNHDAMYWYRQDPGQGLRLIYYSQIVNDFQKGDIAEGYSVSREKKESFPLTVTSAQKNPTAFYLCASRTAGLGSDTQYFGPGTRLTVL.

The chain joins TRBV28 to TRBJ2-7, with 7 bases identical to TRBD1. Germline V CDR1 and CDR2: MDHEN, SYDVKM. This CDR3 spans 14 amino acids. V was clipped by 8 bases and J by 5 bases; unmatched bases: 12. The CDR3 DNA follows: TGTGCCAGCGGGGATAGAGGGGGCGAGGACGAGCAGTACTTC. Protein: CASGDRGGEDEQYF.